These 6 T cell receptor beta chains came from one sample sequenced in a study of regulatory T cells in long-lasting Graves disease. Library construction for TCR beta used iRepertoire HTBI primers and Arm-PCR of CDR3 regions. TCRdb re-analysed the multiplex PCR reads in MiXCR, keeping a single row per CDR3 protein. The sample lists 400,000 or so distinct CDR3 sequences, around 20% occurring once. Time point noted: persistent/refractory GD, antithyroid drugs over 5 years with positive TRAb. From PBMCs, RNA was extracted and then used to make the TCR library. The sample consisted of peripheral blood mononuclear cells (PBMCs), taken when the disease was refractory, from a patient treated with antithyroid drugs. Every receptor here comes from a female donor with Graves disease.

The rearrangement links TRBV29-1 to TRBJ1-1; no firm D call. Between the trimmed V and J ends, which lost 6 bases and 0 bases, there was a span of 11 bases. The CDR3 runs 13 residues. CDR1 SQVTM and CDR2 ANQGSEA come from the germline V gene. The CDR3 coding sequence is TGCAGCGTCCCCTCTATTGTGAACACTGAAGCTTTCTTT. This encodes CSVPSIVNTEAFF.

This clonotype was seen at least ten times. The V gene is TRBV12-3 or TRBV12-4, the J gene TRBJ2-7, with D uncertain. The germline V and J ends were trimmed by 7 bases and 0 bases, with 13 bases remaining between them. The CDR3 has 14 residues. CDR3: CASTTGSSSYEQYF. The CDR3 nucleotides read TGTGCCAGCACCACCGGGTCTAGCTCCTACGAGCAGTACTTC.

This chain uses TRBV6-1 with TRBJ2-1; 16 bases fit TRBD2. This CDR3 has 16 amino acids. J gave up 4 bases and V 6 bases, and 3 bases lay outside the gene matches. Germline values: CDR1 MNHNS, CDR2 SASEGT. CDR3 amino acids: CASRPGLAGGYNEQFF. Here the CDR3 DNA reads TGTGCCAGCAGACCGGGACTAGCGGGAGGGTACAATGAGCAGTTCTTC.

The CDR3 region has the DNA TGTGCTAGTGGCCACGGGAAAGGGGGTGGCTACACCTTC. As protein: CASGHGKGGGYTF. This chain joins TRBV12-5 and TRBJ1-2; perhaps TRBD1 as D (6 bases). The germline V gene encodes CDR1 LGHNT and CDR2 FRNRAP. The CDR3 runs 13 residues. V lost 6 bases, J lost 7 bases, and 15 bases lay in between.

The chain employs TRBV12-3 or TRBV12-4 and TRBJ2-5; 10 nucleotides line up with TRBD2. V shed 5 bases, J shed 4 bases, and the junction held 7 bases outside the gene matches. The CDR3 extends over 15 amino acids. The CDR3 nucleotides are TGTGCCAGCAGTCCCACAGCGGGAGGGGGAGAGACCCAGTACTTC. This codes for CASSPTAGGGETQYF.

As concerns this clonotype: This clone may be a read error of a much larger clone one base away. The V gene is TRBV27, the J gene TRBJ1-1; TRBD1 aligns across 7 bases. The CDR3 runs to 14 residues. Germline CDR1 and CDR2: MNHEY and SMNVEV (reference sequence). The CDR3: CASGLGRGYTEAFF. CDR3 in DNA: TGTGCCAGCGGTTTGGGCAGGGGGTACACTGAAGCTTTCTTT.